A selection of T cell receptor beta chains follows, all from one sample in a study of blood T cell repertoires in COVID-19. Using immunoSEQ multiplex PCR, the repertoire was profiled, and TCRdb retains in-frame clones only, with some absent. The sample comprises 200,000 to 250,000 clones, over 80% of which are singletons, and roughly 3% rests with the top ten. What was sequenced was peripheral blood. Source of these receptors: a young man with COVID-19, enrolled during active disease. The CDR3 runs from the conserved cysteine through the conserved F or W. The order of the fields is V gene, D gene, J gene, clone size, CDR3 DNA, CDR3 protein. The D gene is left open where the match is weak. Clone sizes are given selectively: once, few, many, or a class where the clone is expanded.

V gene: TRBV5-1; D gene: NA; J gene: TRBJ1-1; clone size: NA; CDR3 DNA: TGCGCCAGCAGCGACGAAACAGGGTCCACTGAAGCTTTCTTT; CDR3 protein: CASSDETGSTEAFF
V gene: TRBV5-4; D gene: NA; J gene: TRBJ2-7; clone size: NA; CDR3 DNA: TGTGCCAGCAGCTTGGCCGGGTTAGGAAAGGCCTACGAGCAGTACTTC; CDR3 protein: CASSLAGLGKAYEQYF
V gene: TRBV19; D gene: TRBD1; J gene: TRBJ1-2; clone size: NA; CDR3 DNA: TGTGCCAGTAGTATCGGACAGGGAAGTGGCTACACCTTC; CDR3 protein: CASSIGQGSGYTF
V gene: TRBV10-3; D gene: NA; J gene: TRBJ1-1; clone size: NA; CDR3 DNA: TGTGCCATCAGTGAGAAGGAGGGAAGGAGGGTCACTGAAGCTTTCTTT; CDR3 protein: CAISEKEGRRVTEAFF
V gene: TRBV5-5; D gene: NA; J gene: TRBJ1-3; clone size: few; CDR3 DNA: TGTGCCAGCAGTGTGTCAGGGGCTGGAAACACCATATATTTT; CDR3 protein: CASSVSGAGNTIYF
V gene: TRBV7-6; D gene: TRBD1; J gene: TRBJ1-4; clone size: NA; CDR3 DNA: TGTGCCAGCAGCTTACAAACAGGGGGCATAGGTGAAAAACTGTTTTTT; CDR3 protein: CASSLQTGGIGEKLFF
V gene: TRBV21-1; D gene: NA; J gene: TRBJ1-1; clone size: NA; CDR3 DNA: TGTGCCAGCAGTTTACAGGGATTTTTT; CDR3 protein: CASSLQGFF
V gene: TRBV28; D gene: TRBD1; J gene: TRBJ1-4; clone size: NA; CDR3 DNA: TGTGCCAGCAGTTCCCCCGGGACAGGGTGGGCCCAGGGGGAAAAACTGTTTTTT; CDR3 protein: CASSSPGTGWAQGEKLFF
V gene: TRBV9; D gene: NA; J gene: TRBJ1-1; clone size: NA; CDR3 DNA: TGTGCCAGCAGCGGCGACACGGCCTTGAACACTGAAGCTTTCTTT; CDR3 protein: CASSGDTALNTEAFF
V gene: TRBV27; D gene: NA; J gene: TRBJ1-1; clone size: NA; CDR3 DNA: TGTGCCAGCAGTTTATCAACAGGGAGAGCTTTCTTT; CDR3 protein: CASSLSTGRAFF
V gene: TRBV25-1; D gene: TRBD1; J gene: TRBJ1-1; clone size: NA; CDR3 DNA: TGTGCCAGCAGTGAATACGAGGGGGCCGGGGGCACTGAAGCTTTCTTT; CDR3 protein: CASSEYEGAGGTEAFF
V gene: TRBV6-5; D gene: NA; J gene: TRBJ2-7; clone size: NA; CDR3 DNA: TGTGCACACGCGGGCAGAGGGTACGAGCAGTACTTC; CDR3 protein: CAHAGRGYEQYF
V gene: TRBV2; D gene: NA; J gene: TRBJ1-1; clone size: NA; CDR3 DNA: TGTGCCAGCACTCCACCCTCAGCTGACCGAGGAGCTTTCTTT; CDR3 protein: CASTPPSADRGAFF
V gene: TRBV18; D gene: NA; J gene: TRBJ2-1; clone size: NA; CDR3 DNA: TGTGCCAGCTCACCACTCGGGCGGGGCTCCTACAATGAGCAGTTCTTC; CDR3 protein: CASSPLGRGSYNEQFF
V gene: TRBV2; D gene: NA; J gene: TRBJ1-2; clone size: NA; CDR3 DNA: TGTGCCAGCTTTGCGGGGGTAGGTGGCTACACCTTC; CDR3 protein: CASFAGVGGYTF
V gene: TRBV7-9; D gene: NA; J gene: TRBJ1-5; clone size: NA; CDR3 DNA: TGTGCCAGCAGCTTACGGGAGCAGCCCCAGCATTTT; CDR3 protein: CASSLREQPQHF
V gene: TRBV29-1; D gene: TRBD1; J gene: TRBJ1-2; clone size: NA; CDR3 DNA: TGCAGCGTTGAAAACAGGGGATATGGCTACACCTTC; CDR3 protein: CSVENRGYGYTF
V gene: TRBV27; D gene: NA; J gene: TRBJ2-7; clone size: few; CDR3 DNA: TGTGCCAGCAGGAACAGGTTCTCCTACGAGCAGTACTTC; CDR3 protein: CASRNRFSYEQYF
V gene: TRBV14; D gene: NA; J gene: TRBJ1-2; clone size: NA; CDR3 DNA: TGTGCCAGCAGCCAAGACAGGCGATACTATGGCTACACCTTC; CDR3 protein: CASSQDRRYYGYTF
V gene: TRBV12-5; D gene: NA; J gene: TRBJ2-3; clone size: once; CDR3 DNA: TGTGCTAGTGCCTGGGAGGGGGTGGGCACAGATACGCAGTATTTT; CDR3 protein: CASAWEGVGTDTQYF
V gene: TRBV7-2; D gene: TRBD1; J gene: TRBJ1-5; clone size: once; CDR3 DNA: TGTGCCAGCAGCTTTCGCGGACAGGCAAATCAGCCCCAGCATTTT; CDR3 protein: CASSFRGQANQPQHF
V gene: TRBV28; D gene: NA; J gene: TRBJ1-6; clone size: NA; CDR3 DNA: TGTGCCAGCAGTTTTCGGTTTCGCCTCCACTTT; CDR3 protein: CASSFRFRLHF
V gene: TRBV28; D gene: NA; J gene: TRBJ1-5; clone size: NA; CDR3 DNA: TGTGCCAGCGGGTCAGGGTATAGCAATCAGCCCCAGCATTTT; CDR3 protein: CASGSGYSNQPQHF
V gene: TRBV6-6; D gene: TRBD1; J gene: TRBJ1-6; clone size: NA; CDR3 DNA: TGTGCCAGCAGTCTGCGTCTGGACAGGGATATTTTCAATTCACCCCTCCACTTT; CDR3 protein: CASSLRLDRDIFNSPLHF
V gene: TRBV24-1; D gene: NA; J gene: TRBJ1-2; clone size: NA; CDR3 DNA: TGTGCCACCAGTGATTTTTTGGCAGACTATGGCTACACCTTC; CDR3 protein: CATSDFLADYGYTF
V gene: TRBV5-4; D gene: NA; J gene: TRBJ1-3; clone size: NA; CDR3 DNA: TGTGCCAGCACCTCGGGACTCTCTGGAAACACCATATATTTT; CDR3 protein: CASTSGLSGNTIYF
V gene: TRBV7-3; D gene: NA; J gene: TRBJ2-2; clone size: once; CDR3 DNA: TGTGCCAGCCCGTTAAGGGCGGGAGGGGAGCTGTTTTTT; CDR3 protein: CASPLRAGGELFF
V gene: TRBV4-3; D gene: TRBD2; J gene: TRBJ2-7; clone size: NA; CDR3 DNA: TGCGCCAGCAGCCAAGGGCTAGCGGTATACTACGAGCAGTACTTC; CDR3 protein: CASSQGLAVYYEQYF
V gene: TRBV7-9; D gene: NA; J gene: TRBJ1-2; clone size: NA; CDR3 DNA: TGTGCCAGCAGCTTAGCACAGACTAACTATGGCTACACCTTC; CDR3 protein: CASSLAQTNYGYTF
V gene: TRBV27; D gene: NA; J gene: TRBJ1-3; clone size: NA; CDR3 DNA: TGTGCCAGCAGTTTATCCAGGAACTCTGGAAACACCATATATTTT; CDR3 protein: CASSLSRNSGNTIYF
V gene: TRBV7-6; D gene: TRBD2; J gene: TRBJ2-3; clone size: NA; CDR3 DNA: TGTGCCAGCAGTTGGGGACTAGCGGGGGTGGCAGATACGCAGTATTTT; CDR3 protein: CASSWGLAGVADTQYF
V gene: TRBV6-5; D gene: NA; J gene: TRBJ2-7; clone size: NA; CDR3 DNA: TGTGCCAGCAGTTACGGGGCCGGTCGGGTCGAGCAGTACTTC; CDR3 protein: CASSYGAGRVEQYF
V gene: TRBV18; D gene: TRBD1; J gene: TRBJ1-6; clone size: NA; CDR3 DNA: TGTGCCAGCTCACCAATGACAGGGCAGAATTCACCCCTCCACTTT; CDR3 protein: CASSPMTGQNSPLHF
V gene: TRBV5-6; D gene: NA; J gene: TRBJ1-2; clone size: NA; CDR3 DNA: TGTGCCAGCAGCTTGCATGGGCGATATGGCTACACCTTC; CDR3 protein: CASSLHGRYGYTF
V gene: TRBV7-2; D gene: TRBD1; J gene: TRBJ2-6; clone size: NA; CDR3 DNA: TGTGCCAGCAGCTTAGCGTTGGGACAGGGGGCTTCTGGGGCCAACGTCCTGACTTTC; CDR3 protein: CASSLALGQGASGANVLTF
V gene: TRBV28; D gene: TRBD1; J gene: TRBJ2-1; clone size: NA; CDR3 DNA: TGTGCCAGCAGTACTCATCCGGGACAGGGGACCTCCTACAATGAGCAGTTCTTC; CDR3 protein: CASSTHPGQGTSYNEQFF
V gene: TRBV9; D gene: NA; J gene: TRBJ1-2; clone size: NA; CDR3 DNA: TGTGCCAGCAGCGTAGATGGGACTGACTATGGCTACACCTTC; CDR3 protein: CASSVDGTDYGYTF
V gene: TRBV2; D gene: TRBD1; J gene: TRBJ1-2; clone size: NA; CDR3 DNA: TGTGCCAGCTCATTGAGGGGACAGGGCTACACCTTC; CDR3 protein: CASSLRGQGYTF
V gene: TRBV6-5; D gene: TRBD1; J gene: TRBJ2-1; clone size: NA; CDR3 DNA: TGTGCCACCATGAGAGGACAGGGGGCCGAGCAGTTCTTC; CDR3 protein: CATMRGQGAEQFF
V gene: TRBV6-2/TRBV6-3; D gene: TRBD1; J gene: TRBJ1-4; clone size: NA; CDR3 DNA: TGTGCCAGCAGTGGACAGGGGGATGAAAAACTGTTTTTT; CDR3 protein: CASSGQGDEKLFF
V gene: TRBV20-1; D gene: NA; J gene: TRBJ2-7; clone size: NA; CDR3 DNA: TGCAGTGCTCGATTGGCGGGAAGCCTCTTC; CDR3 protein: CSARLAGSLF
V gene: TRBV5-1; D gene: TRBD1; J gene: TRBJ2-6; clone size: NA; CDR3 DNA: TGCGCCAGCAGCTTACAGGGGTACTCTGGGGCCAACGTCCTGACTTTC; CDR3 protein: CASSLQGYSGANVLTF
V gene: TRBV11-2; D gene: TRBD2; J gene: TRBJ2-2; clone size: NA; CDR3 DNA: TGTGCCAGCAGCTCCTTAGCGGGAGGACCTGGTCGCGGGGAGCTGTTTTTT; CDR3 protein: CASSSLAGGPGRGELFF
V gene: TRBV28; D gene: TRBD1; J gene: TRBJ1-2; clone size: NA; CDR3 DNA: TGTGCCAGCAGTTCCCCGGGACAGGGTGACTATGGCTACACCTTC; CDR3 protein: CASSSPGQGDYGYTF
V gene: TRBV18; D gene: TRBD1; J gene: TRBJ1-1; clone size: NA; CDR3 DNA: TGTGCCAGCTCACAGGGACAGATTTCTGAAGCTTTCTTT; CDR3 protein: CASSQGQISEAFF
V gene: TRBV12-3/TRBV12-4; D gene: NA; J gene: TRBJ1-6; clone size: NA; CDR3 DNA: TGTGCCAGCAGTTTAGAAAAGGGAGCACCCCTCCACTTT; CDR3 protein: CASSLEKGAPLHF
V gene: TRBV2; D gene: TRBD2; J gene: TRBJ2-1; clone size: NA; CDR3 DNA: TGTGCCAGCAGGGAGACTAGCGGGAGGGCCAATGAGCAGTTCTTC; CDR3 protein: CASRETSGRANEQFF
V gene: TRBV7-2; D gene: TRBD2; J gene: TRBJ2-1; clone size: NA; CDR3 DNA: TGTGCCAGCAGCCGCGGCGGGGGGCTGAACAATGAGCAGTTCTTC; CDR3 protein: CASSRGGGLNNEQFF